Below, 27 T cell receptor beta chains from the same sample are listed, as sequenced in a study of cytomegalovirus exposure and HLA in healthy donors. The PCR made use of 60 Vbeta and 13 Jbeta primers. The assay was immunoSEQ multiplex PCR, and TCRdb's table has in-frame clones only and misses some. Of some 120,000 clones listed, approximately 70% were seen once; the top ten hold nearly 9.5%. The sequenced sample was PBMCs. The source is a woman aged 40-49 years in good health and CMV-seropositive.

The CDR3, as DNA: TGTGCCAGCAGTTTCTCCCAGACAGGCTCTGGGGCCAACGTCCTGACTTTC. Translating it yields CASSFSQTGSGANVLTF. The chain couples TRBV27 to TRBJ2-6; D may be TRBD1 (6 bases). V shed 3 bases and J shed 0 bases, with 12 bases lying between them. Germline loops: CDR1 MNHEY, CDR2 SMNVEV (reference sequence). The CDR3 runs 17 residues.

The chain recombines TRBV10-2 with TRBJ1-3, with TRBD1 identical over 10 bases. There are 15 residues in the CDR3. Germline CDR1 is WSHSY and CDR2 is SAAADI. V shed 6 bases, J shed 5 bases, and the junction held 7 bases outside the gene matches. The CDR3 region is CASRVGQGERNTIYF. Written as DNA, the CDR3 is TGCGCCAGCAGGGTTGGACAGGGGGAAAGAAACACCATATATTTT.

CDR3 sequence: CASSLSATNEKLFF. The CDR3 DNA follows: TGCGCCAGCAGCTTGTCAGCAACTAATGAAAAACTGTTTTTT. The chain combines TRBV5-1 with TRBJ1-4; no definite D call. V gave up 1 base and J gave up 0 bases, with 4 bases separating them. Germline assignment: CDR1 SGHRS and CDR2 YFSETQ. The CDR3 contains 14 residues.

This clone has a single count. V gene TRBV4-1 combines with J gene TRBJ1-3, with TRBD1 matching 8 bases. Germline CDR1 MGHRA, CDR2 YSYEKL. The CDR3 length is 16 residues. V lost 4 bases, J lost 0 bases, and 5 bases stayed unmatched. CDR3 in amino acids: CASSLTTGGSGNTIYF. CDR3 nucleotide sequence: TGCGCCAGCAGCCTGACTACAGGGGGCTCTGGAAACACCATATATTTT.

A few counts support this clone. This rearrangement joins TRBV30 to TRBJ1-3; D might be TRBD1 (5 bases). The CDR3 extends over 15 amino acids. Germline-derived CDR1 and CDR2 are GTSNPN and SVGIG (reference sequence). Trimming left V 0 bases short and J 0 bases short, with 9 bases between. For the CDR3, the DNA is TGTGCCTGGAGTGTACAGGCTGACTCTGGAAACACCATATATTTT. It translates to CAWSVQADSGNTIYF.

A few counts support this clone. The chain uses TRBV4-1 and TRBJ1-1; D ambiguous. The germline V and J ends were trimmed by 1 base and 6 bases, with 9 bases remaining between them. CDR1 is MGHRA and CDR2 is YSYEKL in the germline V gene. The length of the CDR3 is 13 residues. The CDR3 nucleotides are TGCGCCAGCAGCCAAGGAGGGATCGCTGAAGCTTTCTTT. Amino acid sequence: CASSQGGIAEAFF.

This clone was observed once. The chain carries TRBV7-2 and TRBJ1-1, with a weak D call TRBD1 (6 bases). V lost 5 bases and J lost 5, with 12 bases in between. Per the germline V gene, CDR1 is SGHTA and CDR2 is FQGNSA. The CDR3 totals 13 residues. Here the CDR3 reads CASSLWTVTEAFF. The DNA for the CDR3 is TGTGCCAGCAGCCTATGGACAGTGACTGAAGCTTTCTTT.

The genes are TRBV19 and TRBJ2-1, with a weak D call TRBD2 (6 bases). V was shortened by 8 bases and J by 9 bases, with 14 bases between the two germline ends. The CDR3 sequence is 12 residues long. The germline V gene encodes CDR1 LNHDA and CDR2 SQIVND (reference sequence). The CDR3 reads CASSTGLVEQFF. For the CDR3, the DNA is TGTGCCAGTTCGACGGGACTCGTTGAGCAGTTCTTC.

Regarding this clone: The same CDR3 can be traced to other DNA sequences in this sample. The chain has TRBV9 and TRBJ2-7; D perhaps matches TRBD2 (6 bases). V lost 0 bases and J lost 2, with 9 bases in between. The CDR3 has 14 amino acids. CDR1 and CDR2 (germline): SGDLS, YYNGEE. The CDR3 loop is CASSVGGGTYEQYF. As DNA, the CDR3 is TGTGCCAGCAGCGTAGGGGGCGGGACCTACGAGCAGTACTTC.

The chain couples TRBV11-1 to TRBJ2-1, with 11 nucleotides matching TRBD1. The V gene's germline CDR1 is SGHAT and CDR2 FQDESV (reference sequence). V dropped 5 bases and J dropped 9; count of bases not matched to a gene: 3. The CDR3 sequence is 13 residues long. The CDR3 DNA sequence: TGTGCCAGCAGCACGGACAGGGGGCTTGAGCAGTTCTTC. Amino acid sequence: CASSTDRGLEQFF.

This clone was counted only a few times. The V and J genes are TRBV6-1 and TRBJ2-3; D is uncertain. Germline CDR1 and CDR2: MNHNS and SASEGT. The CDR3 is made up of 15 amino acids. Trimming shortened V by 1 base and J by 10 bases, and 18 bases separated the two germline ends. CDR3 residues: CASSEESAPQRSQYF. The CDR3 coding sequence is TGTGCCAGCAGTGAAGAAAGCGCCCCCCAGAGGTCGCAGTATTTT.

In DNA, the CDR3 is TGTGCCAGCAGCTTGGGAGGTCAAGAGACCCAGTACTTC. Amino acid sequence: CASSLGGQETQYF. J is TRBJ2-5 and V is TRBV11-3, with a weak D call TRBD2 (6 bases). Trimming left V 3 bases short and J 2 bases short, with 7 bases between. Germline CDR1 and CDR2: SGHNT and YENEEA. CDR3 size: 13 residues.

The J gene is TRBJ1-3, the V gene TRBV28; 7 positions agree with TRBD1. The CDR3 has 17 residues. The germline CDR1 and CDR2 sequences are MDHEN and SYDVKM. The trim removed 4 bases at V and 0 bases at J, leaving 9 bases unmatched. The CDR3 here is CASSSHRGPASGNTIYF. In DNA, the CDR3 is TGTGCCAGCAGTTCCCACAGGGGCCCAGCCTCTGGAAACACCATATATTTT.

V and J are TRBV7-3 and TRBJ2-1, with TRBD1 matching 8 bases. Per the germline V gene, CDR1 is SGHTA and CDR2 is FQGTGA. This CDR3 is built from 16 residues. V lost 5 bases and J lost 9; bases outside the gene matches: 15. CDR3 sequence (DNA): TGTGCCAGCAGCCTTCAATCCGGGACAGGCCCAGGTGAGCAGTTCTTC. Its protein is CASSLQSGTGPGEQFF.

The rearrangement joins TRBV5-1 to TRBJ2-5; tentatively, D is TRBD1 (6 bases). The length of the CDR3 is 18 residues. Germline values: CDR1 SGHRS, CDR2 YFSETQ. V lost 4 bases and J 5 bases, leaving 27 bases between the germline ends. This CDR3 reads CASSPPRARPLRGETQYF. CDR3 nucleotide sequence: TGCGCCAGCAGCCCCCCTCGAGCCAGGCCCTTAAGGGGGGAGACCCAGTACTTC.

This sequence joins TRBV5-1 and TRBJ2-1; 9 bases fit TRBD2. Germline loops: CDR1 SGHRS, CDR2 YFSETQ. The CDR3 totals 14 residues. V was clipped by 5 bases and J by 9 bases; unmatched bases: 9. This CDR3 is CASSFRTSDSEQFF. CDR3 bases: TGCGCCAGCAGTTTCAGGACTAGCGATAGTGAGCAGTTCTTC.

This clone turned up a few times. The V call is TRBV30, the J call TRBJ2-5, with 12 bases fitting TRBD2. The J segment lost 5 bases and the V segment lost 8 bases, leaving 6 bases of the junction unmatched. CDR3 size: 13 residues. Germline V CDR1 and CDR2: GTSNPN, SVGIG (reference sequence). The CDR3 DNA reads TGTGCCATACGACTAGCGGGAGTGGAGACCCAGTACTTC. Amino acids: CAIRLAGVETQYF.

V and J are TRBV7-2 and TRBJ1-1; 7 bases map to TRBD1. The CDR3 length is 15 residues. V was clipped by 1 base and J by 10 bases; unmatched bases: 12. Germline CDR1 SGHTA, CDR2 FQGNSA. The DNA for the CDR3 is TGTGCCAGCAGCTTAGTCGGACAGGACCTTGGGGGAGCTTTCTTT. Its protein is CASSLVGQDLGGAFF.

The chain employs TRBV10-2 and TRBJ2-5; weak D call: TRBD1 (6 bases). Germline-derived CDR1 and CDR2 are WSHSY and SAAADI. The V gene lost 6 bases and the J gene lost 5 bases, with 16 bases spanning the gap. This CDR3 contains 14 residues. The CDR3 coding sequence is TGCGCCAGCAGAGAGAACAGGGTAACGGAGACCCAGTACTTC. This gives the protein CASRENRVTETQYF.

The chain carries TRBV6-5 and TRBJ2-5; D gene uncertain. TRBJ2-7 explains the end of the DNA better; the J call may be wrong. CDR1 and CDR2 (germline): MNHEY, SVGAGI. This CDR3 has 14 amino acids. DNA for the CDR3: TGTGCCAGCACAAGTCGGGTTCCCTCCTACGAGCAGTACTTC. It is translated as CASTSRVPSYEQYF.

This rearrangement joins TRBV30 to TRBJ1-3; no firm D call. The CDR3 runs 15 residues. CDR1 is GTSNPN and CDR2 is SVGIG in the germline V gene (reference sequence). Trimming removed 5 bases from V and 0 bases from J, with 14 bases in between. The DNA of the CDR3 is TGTGCCTGGGGGTTTAGAGGAAGCTCTGGAAACACCATATATTTT. Protein: CAWGFRGSSGNTIYF.

The chain couples TRBV5-4 to TRBJ2-2; 7 bases fit TRBD2. The CDR3 sequence is 15 residues long. V was pared by 2 bases and J by 0 bases, with 1 base of the junction left unmatched. Germline CDR1 is SGHNT and CDR2 is YYREEE (reference sequence). Written as DNA, the CDR3 is TGTGCCAGCAGCTTAGGACTAGCGAACACCGGGGAGCTGTTTTTT. Protein product: CASSLGLANTGELFF.

This clone was seen a few times. The J gene is TRBJ2-2, the V gene TRBV29-1; tentative D call: TRBD1 (5 bases). Trimming removed 2 bases from V and 5 bases from J, with 15 bases in between. The CDR3 length is 15 residues. Germline CDR1 reads SQVTM; CDR2 reads ANQGSEA. CDR3 sequence (DNA): TGCAGCGTTGAATCCCAGGGCGTGGGGACCGGGGAGCTGTTTTTT. Translating it yields CSVESQGVGTGELFF.

This chain joins TRBV9 and TRBJ1-3; possibly TRBD1 for D (5 bases). CDR1 is SGDLS and CDR2 is YYNGEE in the germline V gene. The length of the CDR3 is 14 residues. V was cut by 0 bases and J by 9 bases, with 13 bases left in between. The CDR3 nucleotides read TGTGCCAGCAGCGTAGAAGCAGGGTTCACCACCATATATTTT. Residues: CASSVEAGFTTIYF. Supplemented by reference TRBV9 and TRBJ1-3, the full variable domain reads DSGVTQTPKHLITATGQRVTLRCSPRSGDLSVYWYQQSLDQGLQFLIQYYNGEERAKGNILERFSAQQFPDLHSELNLSSLELGDSALYFCASSVEAGFTTIYFGEGSWLTVV.

The rearrangement links TRBV6-5 to TRBJ1-1, with a weak D call TRBD1 (5 bases). The CDR3 runs to 14 residues. V was shortened by 0 bases and J by 1 base, with 6 bases between the two germline ends. CDR1 is MNHEY and CDR2 is SVGAGI in the germline V gene. This chain's CDR3 is CASSYSGGNTEAFF. CDR3 nucleotide sequence: TGTGCCAGCAGTTACTCCGGGGGGAACACTGAAGCTTTCTTT.

This clone was detected a few times. The CDR3 bases are TGTGCCAGCACCGACTGGTTGGGGGGGTCCTACAATGAGCAGTTCTTC. Amino acids: CASTDWLGGSYNEQFF. V is TRBV7-2 and J is TRBJ2-1; TRBD2 matches 7 bases. Germline V CDR1 and CDR2: SGHTA, FQGNSA. J was trimmed by 1 base and V by 7 bases; bases with no gene match: 10. This CDR3 contains 16 residues. The full variable domain, rest sourced from reference TRBV7-2 and TRBJ2-1, is GAGVSQSPSNKVTEKGKDVELRCDPISGHTALYWYRQSLGQGLEFLIYFQGNSAPDKSGLPSDRFSAERTGGSVSTLTIQRTQQEDSAVYLCASTDWLGGSYNEQFFGPGTRLTVL.

In the case of this clone: Other nucleotide sequences from this sample produce the same CDR3. The rearrangement links TRBV7-3 to TRBJ1-2, with D possibly being TRBD1 (5 bases). Germline CDR1 reads SGHTA; CDR2 reads FQGTGA. Between the trimmed V and J ends, which lost 5 bases and 3 bases, there was a span of 13 bases. This CDR3 has 14 residues. CDR3: CASSPRGGDYGYTF. The CDR3 region has the DNA TGTGCCAGCAGCCCCCGGGGGGGAGACTATGGCTACACCTTC. Using reference TRBV7-3 and TRBJ1-2 for the parts outside the CDR3, the full variable domain is GAGVSQTPSNKVTEKGKYVELRCDPISGHTALYWYRQSLGQGPEFLIYFQGTGAADDSGLPNDRFFAVRPEGSVSTLKIQRTERGDSAVYLCASSPRGGDYGYTFGSGTRLTVV.